A selection of T cell receptor beta chains follows, all from one sample in a study of Graves' ophthalmopathy and Graves' hyperthyroidism. TCRdb analysed the multiplex PCR reads with MiXCR anew, one entry per CDR3 protein. The sample carries almost 750,000 distinct CDR3 sequences, around 40% recorded once. Sequencing was done on a sample of peripheral blood. Receptors originate from an adult man with Graves' ophthalmopathy. The CDR3 runs from the conserved cysteine through the conserved F or W. The D gene is left open where the match is weak. Not every row has a clone size; where given, it reads once, few, many or a size class.

D: -; size: -; V: TRBV7-3; J: TRBJ1-3; CDR3: CASSPGTASGNTIYF; DNA: TGTGCCAGCAGCCCCGGGACGGCCTCTGGAAACACCATATATTTT
D: -; size: many; V: TRBV12-5; J: TRBJ2-5; CDR3: CASALGNSQETQYF; DNA: TGTGCTAGTGCCCTGGGGAACTCACAAGAGACCCAGTACTTC
D: TRBD1; size: -; V: TRBV19; J: TRBJ1-4; CDR3: CASRNRGRLTNEKLFF; DNA: TGTGCCAGCCGAAACAGGGGGCGCTTAACTAATGAAAAACTGTTTTTT
D: -; size: once; V: TRBV10-3; J: TRBJ1-4; CDR3: CASRPGATNEKLFF; DNA: TGTGCCAGCAGGCCAGGAGCAACTAATGAAAAACTGTTTTTT
D: TRBD1; size: -; V: TRBV10-2; J: TRBJ1-5; CDR3: CASSLTGSNGQPQHF; DNA: TGCGCCAGCAGTTTGACAGGGAGTAACGGTCAGCCCCAGCATTTT
D: -; size: few; V: TRBV11-2; J: TRBJ2-7; CDR3: CASSPEWGGAYEQYF; DNA: TGTGCCAGCAGCCCCGAGTGGGGGGGCGCCTACGAGCAGTACTTC
D: -; size: many; V: TRBV7-6; J: TRBJ1-4; CDR3: CASSLQQGPIEKLFF; DNA: TGTGCCAGCAGCCTCCAACAGGGACCTATTGAAAAACTGTTTTTT
D: -; size: -; V: TRBV20-1; J: TRBJ1-2; CDR3: CSAREMAGGYTF; DNA: TGCAGTGCTAGAGAAATGGCGGGCGGCTACACCTTC
D: TRBD2; size: many; V: TRBV29-1; J: TRBJ2-7; CDR3: CSARGTSGSSYEQYF; DNA: TGCAGCGCTCGAGGGACTAGCGGGTCGTCCTACGAGCAGTACTTC
D: TRBD1; size: few; V: TRBV10-3; J: TRBJ1-2; CDR3: CASTRPLGQIYGYTF; DNA: TGTGCCAGCACCAGGCCCCTGGGACAGATCTATGGCTACACCTTC
D: TRBD1; size: once; V: TRBV2; J: TRBJ1-4; CDR3: CASRRGQGYFF; DNA: TGTGCCAGCAGGCGGGGACAGGGTTATTTTTTT
D: -; size: few; V: TRBV5-1; J: TRBJ1-4; CDR3: CASSETGLGNEKLFF; DNA: TGCGCCAGCAGCGAAACAGGGCTTGGGAATGAAAAACTGTTTTTT
D: TRBD1; size: many; V: TRBV10-3; J: TRBJ1-3; CDR3: CAIRGTGGSGNTIYF; DNA: TGTGCCATCAGGGGGACAGGGGGCTCTGGAAACACCATATATTTT
D: -; size: -; V: TRBV7-9; J: TRBJ2-7; CDR3: CASSLGSAEQYF; DNA: TGTGCCAGCAGCTTAGGCTCCGCCGAGCAGTACTTC
D: -; size: -; V: TRBV25-1; J: TRBJ1-2; CDR3: CASSSSGLNYGYTF; DNA: TGTGCCAGCAGTTCCAGCGGACTTAACTATGGCTACACCTTC
D: TRBD1; size: few; V: TRBV9; J: TRBJ1-1; CDR3: CASSQEGGQLEAFF; DNA: TGTGCCAGCAGCCAAGAGGGGGGACAGCTTGAAGCTTTCTTT
D: -; size: -; V: TRBV29-1; J: TRBJ1-4; CDR3: CSVGAGESEKLFF; DNA: TGCAGCGTTGGGGCAGGGGAAAGCGAAAAACTGTTTTTT
D: -; size: few; V: TRBV29-1; J: TRBJ1-2; CDR3: CSYTRDTGNTF; DNA: TGCAGCTACACAAGGGACACTGGAAACACCTTC
D: -; size: many; V: TRBV20-1; J: TRBJ1-2; CDR3: CSAPKTASSGYTF; DNA: TGCAGTGCCCCAAAGACGGCGAGTTCCGGCTACACCTTC
D: TRBD1; size: many; V: TRBV7-9; J: TRBJ1-4; CDR3: CASSPGTGREKLFF; DNA: TGTGCCAGCAGCCCAGGGACAGGGCGGGAAAAACTGTTTTTT
D: TRBD1; size: many; V: TRBV7-2; J: TRBJ1-4; CDR3: CASSLVGTGSEKLFF; DNA: TGTGCCAGCAGCTTAGTGGGGACAGGGAGTGAAAAACTGTTTTTT
D: TRBD1; size: few; V: TRBV19; J: TRBJ2-2; CDR3: CASCVQGTGELFF; DNA: TGTGCCAGTTGTGTACAGGGGACCGGGGAGCTGTTTTTT
D: TRBD1; size: -; V: TRBV2; J: TRBJ1-2; CDR3: CASSAPRDRGDYGYTF; DNA: TGTGCCAGCAGTGCTCCCCGGGACAGGGGGGACTATGGCTACACCTTC
D: -; size: -; V: TRBV7-9; J: TRBJ2-5; CDR3: CASSLIYDSLGETQYF; DNA: TGTGCCAGCAGCTTAATATACGACAGCCTAGGAGAGACCCAGTACTTC
D: -; size: many; V: TRBV2; J: TRBJ1-4; CDR3: CASSDNGLGKLFF; DNA: TGTGCCAGCAGTGATAACGGTTTGGGGAAACTGTTTTTT
D: TRBD1; size: many; V: TRBV29-1; J: TRBJ1-2; CDR3: CSVEVVTGGYTF; DNA: TGCAGCGTTGAAGTAGTGACAGGGGGCTACACCTTC
D: -; size: many; V: TRBV28; J: TRBJ1-5; CDR3: CASSRDGGNQPQHF; DNA: TGTGCCAGCAGCCGGGACGGAGGCAATCAGCCCCAGCATTTT
D: -; size: few; V: TRBV7-9; J: TRBJ1-2; CDR3: CASSPQNRGYTF; DNA: TGTGCCAGCAGCCCCCAGAACCGTGGCTACACCTTC
D: TRBD1; size: -; V: TRBV29-1; J: TRBJ1-1; CDR3: CSAGTGGWTEAFF; DNA: TGCAGCGCTGGGACAGGGGGATGGACTGAAGCTTTCTTT
D: TRBD2; size: -; V: TRBV20-1; J: TRBJ2-5; CDR3: CSARRGRAKETQYF; DNA: TGCAGTGCTAGAAGAGGGAGGGCCAAAGAGACCCAGTACTTC
D: -; size: many; V: TRBV12-3/TRBV12-4; J: TRBJ1-5; CDR3: CASSLSRRVGQPQHF; DNA: TGTGCCAGCAGTTTGTCCAGGAGGGTCGGACAGCCCCAGCATTTT
D: TRBD2; size: -; V: TRBV6-6; J: TRBJ2-7; CDR3: CASLAASPPYEQYF; DNA: TGTGCCAGCCTAGCGGCAAGTCCACCCTACGAGCAGTACTTC
D: TRBD1; size: few; V: TRBV7-9; J: TRBJ2-5; CDR3: CASSLADRGDQETQYF; DNA: TGTGCCAGCAGCTTAGCTGACAGGGGAGACCAAGAGACCCAGTACTTC
D: -; size: many; V: TRBV10-3; J: TRBJ1-5; CDR3: CAISEPPGTLSNQPQHF; DNA: TGTGCCATCAGTGAGCCTCCCGGGACACTAAGCAATCAGCCCCAGCATTTT
D: TRBD1; size: -; V: TRBV6-5; J: TRBJ2-7; CDR3: CASSYATGQGVHYEQYF; DNA: TGTGCCAGCAGTTACGCAACAGGACAGGGAGTCCACTACGAGCAGTACTTC
D: TRBD1; size: -; V: TRBV11-1; J: TRBJ1-4; CDR3: CASSLPGTGREKLFF; DNA: TGTGCCAGCAGCTTACCCGGGACAGGGCGTGAAAAACTGTTTTTT
D: -; size: -; V: TRBV20-1; J: TRBJ1-2; CDR3: CSARLRNELYGYTF; DNA: TGCAGTGCTAGGTTGAGGAATGAACTCTATGGCTACACCTTC
D: -; size: -; V: TRBV10-2; J: TRBJ1-2; CDR3: CASSESFGESNYGYTF; DNA: TGCGCCAGCAGTGAGTCGTTTGGAGAATCCAACTATGGCTACACCTTC
D: -; size: many; V: TRBV2; J: TRBJ1-2; CDR3: CASIPGGVSGYGYTF; DNA: TGTGCCAGCATCCCTGGCGGGGTAAGCGGCTATGGCTACACCTTC
D: TRBD1; size: many; V: TRBV20-1; J: TRBJ1-1; CDR3: CSVSGQGTEAFF; DNA: TGCAGTGTTAGCGGACAGGGGACTGAAGCTTTCTTT
D: -; size: many; V: TRBV12-3/TRBV12-4; J: TRBJ2-7; CDR3: CASSWQGGYYEQYF; DNA: TGTGCCAGCAGTTGGCAGGGGGGATATTACGAGCAGTACTTC
D: TRBD1; size: few; V: TRBV20-1; J: TRBJ1-2; CDR3: CSARGQGLNYGYTF; DNA: TGCAGTGCTAGAGGACAGGGGTTAAACTATGGCTACACCTTC
D: -; size: -; V: TRBV7-6; J: TRBJ2-2; CDR3: CASTQVGVGTGELFF; DNA: TGTGCCAGCACCCAGGTCGGCGTAGGTACCGGGGAGCTGTTTTTT
D: -; size: -; V: TRBV6-5; J: TRBJ1-4; CDR3: CASSALGGKLFF; DNA: TGTGCCAGCAGCGCCCTCGGGGGAAAACTGTTTTTT
D: -; size: many; V: TRBV6-5; J: TRBJ1-6; CDR3: CASSYTGKNSPLHF; DNA: TGTGCCAGCAGTTACACGGGTAAAAATTCACCCCTCCACTTT